This entry concerns a single T cell receptor beta chain. There is no known antigen for this receptor. Base qualities are not recorded, but no much larger clone differs from it by a single base. Libraries were constructed by the immunoSEQ multiplex PCR assay. The table was pulled from immuneACCESS by TCRdb, which kept in-frame rearrangements only. Such tables lose some clones; where checked, under half of the loss comes from unresolved V genes, and the rest has no known cause. The sample table lists 100,000 to 150,000 clones, roughly 92% of them with a count of one. Approximately 6.2% of the sample is held by the ten biggest clonotypes. The data belong to a study of T cell changes during pregnancy in multiple sclerosis (dated by TCRdb to the late 2010s). A note on the overall study: The study examined how the T cell repertoire changed over the course of pregnancy in women with multiple sclerosis.

Trimmed from V: 5 bases; trimmed from J: 8 bases; junction bases lacking a gene match: 5. As encoded in the germline V gene, CDR1 is SGHTA while CDR2 is FQGNSA. The CDR3, from cysteine to phenylalanine, totals 14 residues. Only the CDR3 part of the read is kept: 42 bases, read in frame from the first base. Specimen: peripheral blood, collected before pregnancy. This TCR was sampled from a female donor with multiple sclerosis, enrolled in a pregnancy study. The V and J genes are TRBV7-2 and TRBJ2-1; TRBD1 matches 11 bases in the middle. The CDR3 sequence is CASSLWTGGHEQFF. The DNA sequence reads TGTGCCAGCAGCCTATGGACAGGGGGCCATGAGCAGTTCTTC.